This T cell receptor (beta chain) was sequenced in a study of type 1 and type 2 diabetes patients. Background on the study: Magnetic bead positive selection isolated CD4+ or CD8+ T cells from PBMCs. Study-wide results and limits: Unmatched age and gender across groups might bias interpretation. A median of one highly-expanded CD4+ clone, covering about 4% of reads, occurred in type 2 diabetes.

Germline V gene sequence: CDR1 LGHNA, CDR2 YNFKEQ. Germline trimming cut 1 base from V and 5 bases from J; bases unmatched to any gene: 11. This CDR3 region has 17 residues. Amplification started from genomic DNA. Amplification of the beta chain CDR3 used 30 forward and 13 reverse multiplex primers. TCRdb redid the calling of the multiplex PCR reads with MiXCR, one entry per CDR3 protein. The sample carries fewer than 350,000 distinct CDR3 sequences, around 50% recorded once. With respect to this clonotype: As yet, its antigen is unknown.

This clonotype was sampled from a man between 18 and 29 years old with type 2 diabetes. The sequenced sample consisted of peripheral blood mononuclear cells (PBMCs). The rearrangement links TRBV4-2 to TRBJ1-5; TRBD1 agrees at 7 bases. The CDR3: CASSQGVRGQHHQPQHF. The DNA of the CDR3 is TGTGCCAGCAGCCAAGGGGTAAGGGGGCAACATCATCAGCCCCAGCATTTT.